Listed below are T cell receptor beta chains from one sample, sequenced in a study of blood T cell repertoires in COVID-19. Libraries were prepared by immunoSEQ multiplex PCR; TCRdb keeps only in-frame clonotypes and omits some of them. Of some 100,000 clones detected, more than 80% appear once; the ten largest clones hold 10%. Sequences were obtained from peripheral blood. The receptor source for this set is a human donor in a cohort sampled during active COVID-19. Each CDR3 is given with its conserved first and last residue. Fields, in order: V gene, J gene, CDR3 protein.

TRBV7-2	TRBJ2-5	CASSMNRAETQYF
TRBV11-1	TRBJ1-1	CASSWEATGGNTEAFF
TRBV29-1	TRBJ2-3	CSVERGTSGRNTQYF
TRBV5-1	TRBJ2-7	CASSLETSGFYEQYF
TRBV2	TRBJ2-3	CASSEAAGGPDTQYF
TRBV27	TRBJ1-2	CASSLSPTKDRSNYGYTF
TRBV11-3	TRBJ1-1	CASSHRGTEAFF
TRBV25-1	TRBJ2-2	CASMSRAANTGELFF
TRBV21-1	TRBJ1-2	CASSNWGDGYTF
TRBV3-1/TRBV3-2	TRBJ2-1	CASSQDLSGAYNEQFF
TRBV7-2	TRBJ2-5	CASSSQALTQYF
TRBV5-1	TRBJ1-1	CASSRSGTGNTEAFF
TRBV3-1/TRBV3-2	TRBJ1-3	CASSQDFNSPVYF
TRBV28	TRBJ1-5	CASSESNQPQHF
TRBV4-3	TRBJ2-2	CASSQGTTNTGELFF
TRBV6-2/TRBV6-3	TRBJ1-5	CASSYTVGRNQPQHF
TRBV9	TRBJ2-5	CASGLGGTQETQYF
TRBV13	TRBJ1-4	CASSFNRGRNEKLFF
TRBV6-5	TRBJ1-5	CASSPGSKNQPQHF
TRBV9	TRBJ1-3	CASSVGRSGNTIYF
TRBV11-2	TRBJ1-6	CASTLTGAVRSLNSPLHF
TRBV4-3	TRBJ2-5	CASSQDASGKETQYF
TRBV5-6	TRBJ1-2	CASSLVGGNYGYTF
TRBV6-2/TRBV6-3	TRBJ2-1	CASSPTGTSGNDEQFF
TRBV7-6	TRBJ2-1	CASSSGSSYNEQFF
TRBV19	TRBJ2-1	CASSSGTGWNEQFF
TRBV6-4	TRBJ2-7	CAPQTSRTGISEQYF
TRBV28	TRBJ1-4	CASHDPGRGNEKLFF
TRBV7-2	TRBJ2-7	CASSWLSGSSYEQYF
TRBV7-2	TRBJ1-1	CASSYGQGSTEAFF
TRBV29-1	TRBJ1-2	CSVQGTGYTF
TRBV30	TRBJ1-6	CAWSVRYREQGSPLHF
TRBV19	TRBJ1-5	CAGGGISNQPQHF
TRBV24-1	TRBJ2-3	CATSGRIAGSGDTQYF
TRBV7-9	TRBJ1-2	CASSAAGWDGYTF
TRBV7-9	TRBJ2-7	CASSLERAYEQYF
TRBV6-6	TRBJ1-5	CASSYSGAHNQPQHF
TRBV2	TRBJ1-2	CASLEAVYGYTF
TRBV5-6	TRBJ2-7	CASSETGTAQLEQYF
TRBV29-1	TRBJ2-1	CSVDFRDKGTSDEQFF
TRBV19	TRBJ2-6	CASSIGAASGANVLTF
TRBV28	TRBJ2-7	CASSHHRDTKRPTYEQYF
TRBV2	TRBJ2-3	CASSESPSGRTDTQYF
TRBV9	TRBJ2-5	CASSGKTSGGGTQYF
TRBV3-1/TRBV3-2	TRBJ2-7	CASSSPDRGTYEQYF
TRBV6-5	TRBJ1-6	CASSYSREYNSPLHF
TRBV7-8	TRBJ1-1	CASSLAQFRRVDTEAFF
TRBV6-2/TRBV6-3	TRBJ1-4	CASSSTYLEEKLFF
TRBV5-1	TRBJ2-7	CASSTGTGVYEQYF
TRBV10-3	TRBJ2-7	CAIKPSGGSYEQYF
TRBV30	TRBJ2-7	CAWSVQDRDSYEQYF
TRBV7-9	TRBJ1-4	CASAGFGGRREKLFF